The following is a TCR beta chain sequence with its context. Its antigen is currently unknown. The data were produced by immunoSEQ multiplex PCR, yet TCRdb's version contains in-frame clones alone and is incomplete. There are 35,000 to 40,000 clones in the sample; 84% occur only once, and about 2.3% lies in the top ten. As for time point: week 11, during vaccination. Vaccination comprised doses that each held 300 ug of mutant IDH1 20-mer peptide, plus topical imiquimod. The entry originates in a study of a mutant IDH1 vaccine in newly diagnosed glioma. Overall study context: Radiotherapy alone preceded vaccination by 4-6 weeks; alternatively, vaccination started with temozolomide cycles. Treated patients were roughly 62% male, roughly 38% female, mean age roughly 39 years. Standard pretreatment was either radiotherapy, temozolomide, or, for most, radiochemotherapy with temozolomide.

The sequenced sample was PBMCs, obtained from a glioma patient whose treatment included an IDH1 peptide vaccine. The receptor was isolated from a man between 35 and 55 years old with glioma.

The CDR3 nucleotides read TGTGCCAGCAGTTACGCTGGCGGGAGGGAGAATGAGCAGTTCTTC. Amino acids: CASSYAGGRENEQFF. V and J are TRBV6-5 and TRBJ2-1; TRBD2 matches at 9 bases. CDR3 length: 15 residues. The germline CDR1 and CDR2 sequences are MNHEY and SVGAGI. Germline trimming cut 2 bases from V and 7 bases from J; bases unmatched to any gene: 6.